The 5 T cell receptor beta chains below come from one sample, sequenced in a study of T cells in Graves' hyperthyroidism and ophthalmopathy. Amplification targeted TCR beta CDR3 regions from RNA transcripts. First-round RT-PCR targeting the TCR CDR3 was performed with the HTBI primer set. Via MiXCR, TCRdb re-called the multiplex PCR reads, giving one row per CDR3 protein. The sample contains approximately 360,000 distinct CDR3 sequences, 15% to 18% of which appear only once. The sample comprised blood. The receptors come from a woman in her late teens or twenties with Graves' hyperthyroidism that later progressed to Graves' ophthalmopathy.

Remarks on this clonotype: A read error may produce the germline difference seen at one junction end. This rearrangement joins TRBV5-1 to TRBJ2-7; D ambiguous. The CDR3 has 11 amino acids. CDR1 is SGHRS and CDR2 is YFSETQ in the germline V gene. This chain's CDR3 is CASSAAYEQCF. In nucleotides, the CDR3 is TGCGCCAGCAGCGCAGCCTACGAGCAGTGCTTC.

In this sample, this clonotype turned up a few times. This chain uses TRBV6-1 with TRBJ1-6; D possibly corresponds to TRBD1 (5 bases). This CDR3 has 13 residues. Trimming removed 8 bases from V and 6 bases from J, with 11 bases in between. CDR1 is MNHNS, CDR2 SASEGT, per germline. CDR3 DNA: TGTGCCAGCCGAAACAGGATTAATTCACCCCTCCACTTT. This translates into CASRNRINSPLHF.

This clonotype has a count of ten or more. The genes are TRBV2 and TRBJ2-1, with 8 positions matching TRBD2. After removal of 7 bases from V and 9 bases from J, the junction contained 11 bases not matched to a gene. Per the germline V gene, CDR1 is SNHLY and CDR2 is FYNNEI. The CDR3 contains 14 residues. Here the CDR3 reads CASKSEAGVGEQFF. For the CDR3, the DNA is TGTGCCAGCAAGTCGGAAGCGGGAGTGGGTGAGCAGTTCTTC. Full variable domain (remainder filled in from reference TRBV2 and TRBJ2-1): EPEVTQTPSHQVTQMGQEVILRCVPISNHLYFYWYRQILGQKVEFLVSFYNNEISEKSEIFDDQFSVERPDGSNFTLKIRSTKLEDSAMYFCASKSEAGVGEQFFGPGTRLTVL.

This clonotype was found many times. CDR3 residues: CASSSETDFEGANVLTF. The DNA for the CDR3 is TGTGCCAGCAGCTCAGAGACCGACTTCGAAGGGGCCAACGTCCTGACTTTC. The rearrangement uses TRBV7-2 and TRBJ2-6, with D uncertain. V dropped 4 bases and J dropped 4 bases, with 17 bases sitting between them. Germline CDR1 and CDR2: SGHTA and FQGNSA. The CDR3 extends over 17 amino acids.

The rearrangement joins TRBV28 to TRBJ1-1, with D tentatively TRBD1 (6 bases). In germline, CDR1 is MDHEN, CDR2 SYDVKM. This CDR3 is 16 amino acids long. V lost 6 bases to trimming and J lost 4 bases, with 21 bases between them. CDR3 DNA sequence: TGTGCCAGCAGCCGCGCTGGGGGGCGATTTAGCACTGAAGCTTTCTTT. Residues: CASSRAGGRFSTEAFF. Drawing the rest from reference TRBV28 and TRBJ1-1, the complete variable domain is DVKVTQSSRYLVKRTGEKVFLECVQDMDHENMFWYRQDPGLGLRLIYFSYDVKMKEKGDIPEGYSVSREKKERFSLILESASTNQTSMYLCASSRAGGRFSTEAFFGQGTRLTVV.